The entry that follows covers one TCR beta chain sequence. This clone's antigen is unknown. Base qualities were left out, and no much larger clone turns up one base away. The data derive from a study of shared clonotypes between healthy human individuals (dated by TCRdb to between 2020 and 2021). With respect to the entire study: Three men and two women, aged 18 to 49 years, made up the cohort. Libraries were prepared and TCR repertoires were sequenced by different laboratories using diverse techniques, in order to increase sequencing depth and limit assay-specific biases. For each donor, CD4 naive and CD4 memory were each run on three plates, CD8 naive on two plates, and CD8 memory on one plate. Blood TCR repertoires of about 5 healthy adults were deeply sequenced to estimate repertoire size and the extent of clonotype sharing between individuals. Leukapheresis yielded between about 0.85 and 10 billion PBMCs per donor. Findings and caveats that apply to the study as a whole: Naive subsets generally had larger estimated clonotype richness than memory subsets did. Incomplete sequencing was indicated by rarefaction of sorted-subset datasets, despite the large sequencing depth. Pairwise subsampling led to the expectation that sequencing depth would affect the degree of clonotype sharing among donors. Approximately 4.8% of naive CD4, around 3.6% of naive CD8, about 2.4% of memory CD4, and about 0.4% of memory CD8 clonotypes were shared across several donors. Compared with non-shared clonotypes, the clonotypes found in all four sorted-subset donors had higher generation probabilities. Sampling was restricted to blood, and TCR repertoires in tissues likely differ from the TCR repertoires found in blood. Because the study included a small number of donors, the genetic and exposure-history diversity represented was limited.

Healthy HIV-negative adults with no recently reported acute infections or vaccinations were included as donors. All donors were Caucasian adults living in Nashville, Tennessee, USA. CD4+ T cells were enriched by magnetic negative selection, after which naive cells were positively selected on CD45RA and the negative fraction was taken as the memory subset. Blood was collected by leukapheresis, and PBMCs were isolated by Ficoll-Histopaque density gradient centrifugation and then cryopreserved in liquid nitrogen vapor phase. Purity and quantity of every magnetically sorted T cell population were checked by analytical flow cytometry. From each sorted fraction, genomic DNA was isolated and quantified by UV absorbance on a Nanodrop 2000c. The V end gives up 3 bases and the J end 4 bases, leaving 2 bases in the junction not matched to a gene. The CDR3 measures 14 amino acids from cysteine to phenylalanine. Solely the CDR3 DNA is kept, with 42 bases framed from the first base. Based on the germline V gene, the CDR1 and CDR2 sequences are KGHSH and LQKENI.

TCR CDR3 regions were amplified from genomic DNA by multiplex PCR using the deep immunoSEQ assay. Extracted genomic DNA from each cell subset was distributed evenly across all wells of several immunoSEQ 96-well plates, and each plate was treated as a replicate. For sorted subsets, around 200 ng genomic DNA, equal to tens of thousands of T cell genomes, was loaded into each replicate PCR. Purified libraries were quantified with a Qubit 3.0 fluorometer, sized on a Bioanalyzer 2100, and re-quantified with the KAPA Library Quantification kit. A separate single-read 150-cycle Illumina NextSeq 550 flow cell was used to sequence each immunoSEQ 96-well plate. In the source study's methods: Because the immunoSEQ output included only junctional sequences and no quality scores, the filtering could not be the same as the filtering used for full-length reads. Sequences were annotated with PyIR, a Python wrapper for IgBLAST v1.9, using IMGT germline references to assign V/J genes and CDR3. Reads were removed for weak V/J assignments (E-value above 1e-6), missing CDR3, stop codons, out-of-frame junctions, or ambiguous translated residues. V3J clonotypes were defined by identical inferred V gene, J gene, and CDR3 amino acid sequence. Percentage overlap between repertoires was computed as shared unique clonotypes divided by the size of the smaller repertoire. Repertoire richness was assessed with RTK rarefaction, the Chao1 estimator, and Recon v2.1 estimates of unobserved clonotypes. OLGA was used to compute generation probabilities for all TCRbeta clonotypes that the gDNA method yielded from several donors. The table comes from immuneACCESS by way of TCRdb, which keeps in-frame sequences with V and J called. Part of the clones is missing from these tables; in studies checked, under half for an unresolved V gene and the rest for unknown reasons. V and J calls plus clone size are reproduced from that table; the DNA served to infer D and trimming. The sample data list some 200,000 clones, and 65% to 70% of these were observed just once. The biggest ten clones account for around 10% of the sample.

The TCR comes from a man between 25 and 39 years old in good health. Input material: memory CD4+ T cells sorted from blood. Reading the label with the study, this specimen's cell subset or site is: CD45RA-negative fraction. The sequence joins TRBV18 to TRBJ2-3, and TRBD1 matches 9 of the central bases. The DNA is TGTGCCAGCTCACCCAGACAGGGGGCAGATACGCAGTATTTT. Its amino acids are CASSPRQGADTQYF.